The entry below describes one T cell receptor (beta chain). The sample is drawn from a study of blood T cells in healthy people across ages. This CDR3 region has 13 residues. Germline V gene lookup returns CDR1 SGHRS and CDR2 YFSETQ. Trimming shortened V by 0 bases and J by 11 bases, and 14 bases separated the two germline ends. PCR was performed a second time for about 6 to 11 cycles using a sample-barcoded 5' primer and a J-beta primer mix. TCRdb fed the 5' RACE reads into MiXCR, producing one record per CDR3 protein. The sample records a few hundred thousand distinct CDR3 sequences, about half being singletons.

V is TRBV5-1 and J is TRBJ2-5, with TRBD2 as a possible D gene (5 bases). Sequencing was carried out using blood. The receptor was isolated from a man aged 60-69 years in good health. This CDR3 reads CASSLDGRGKQYF. For the CDR3, the DNA is TGCGCCAGCAGCTTGGACGGCCGGGGAAAGCAGTACTTC.